This is a list of T cell receptor beta chains from one sample in a study of CD8 T cells in ankylosing spondylitis. TCRdb reprocessed the 5' RACE reads with MiXCR, giving one entry per CDR3 protein. The sample has under 150,000 distinct CDR3 sequences; roughly 8.4% are singletons. The material sequenced was synovial fluid, either unsorted or a sorted T cell fraction (not recorded which). These receptors all come from a male donor with ankylosing spondylitis. Each CDR3 is given with its conserved first and last residue. The D gene is left open where the match is weak. Where a row states a size, it is once, few, many or the class of an expanded clone; other rows omit it.

TRBV29-1,many,TRBD1,TRBJ2-7,CSVAGGPVRNEQYF,TGCAGCGTTGCAGGGGGCCCGGTAAGGAACGAGCAGTACTTC
TRBV7-2,medium-sized,-,TRBJ1-2,CASSLSALYGYTF,TGTGCCAGCAGTCTTAGTGCTCTCTATGGCTACACCTTC
TRBV5-1,many,TRBD2,TRBJ2-5,CASTLNGLANQETQYF,TGCGCCAGCACCCTCAACGGACTAGCTAACCAAGAGACCCAGTACTTC
TRBV5-4,-,TRBD1,TRBJ2-2,CASSVGTGDTGELFF,TGTGCCAGCAGCGTGGGGACAGGGGACACCGGGGAGCTGTTTTTT
TRBV18,-,-,TRBJ2-2,CASSPTNEPGELFF,TGTGCCAGCTCACCAACTAATGAGCCCGGGGAGCTGTTTTTT
TRBV10-3,many,-,TRBJ2-7,CAITGANSYEQYF,TGTGCCATCACTGGGGCGAACTCCTACGAGCAGTACTTC
TRBV27,-,TRBD1,TRBJ1-6,CASRQGQGWSPLHF,TGTGCCAGCAGGCAGGGACAGGGATGGTCACCCCTCCACTTT
TRBV4-2,many,-,TRBJ2-7,CASSQDYGREQYF,TGTGCCAGCAGCCAAGACTATGGCCGCGAGCAGTACTTC
TRBV5-1,-,-,TRBJ1-1,CASRQTRGNTEAFF,TGCGCCAGCAGACAAACCAGGGGGAACACTGAAGCTTTCTTT
TRBV29-1,many,-,TRBJ2-7,CSVFKRTEREQYF,TGCAGCGTTTTTAAAAGGACAGAACGAGAGCAGTACTTC
TRBV11-1,many,-,TRBJ2-5,CASTRGIGGETQYF,TGTGCCAGCACCCGGGGGATAGGAGGGGAGACCCAGTACTTC
TRBV7-2,many,TRBD1,TRBJ2-3,CASSLTGQGAWTDTQYF,TGTGCCAGCAGCTTAACCGGACAGGGGGCATGGACAGATACGCAGTATTTT
TRBV4-1,few,-,TRBJ2-7,CASSQGQLGHYEQYF,TGCGCCAGCAGCCAAGGACAGCTGGGCCATTACGAGCAGTACTTC
TRBV5-1,few,-,TRBJ2-7,CASSLAGTHPYEQYF,TGCGCCAGCAGCTTGGCCGGGACTCACCCCTACGAGCAGTACTTC
TRBV7-6,many,-,TRBJ2-1,CASSLRAQGGSYNEQFF,TGTGCCAGCAGCTTAAGGGCACAGGGAGGCTCCTACAATGAGCAGTTCTTC
TRBV18,-,-,TRBJ2-3,CASSPEDTQYF,TGTGCCAGCTCACCGGAAGATACGCAGTATTTT
TRBV20-1,many,-,TRBJ2-7,CSATGGREQYF,TGCAGTGCTACTGGCGGGCGGGAGCAGTACTTC
TRBV5-1,many,-,TRBJ2-3,CASSSEGTNTQYF,TGCGCCAGCAGTTCCGAGGGGACGAATACGCAGTATTTT
TRBV27,medium-sized,-,TRBJ1-4,CASTIDSPESEKLFF,TGTGCCAGCACCATCGACAGCCCCGAGAGTGAAAAACTGTTTTTT
TRBV5-1,-,-,TRBJ2-2,CASSAEAGELFF,TGCGCCAGCAGCGCGGAAGCCGGGGAGCTGTTTTTT
TRBV6-5,many,-,TRBJ1-1,CASSYSQEMNTEAFF,TGTGCCAGCAGTTACTCGCAGGAGATGAACACTGAAGCTTTCTTT
TRBV5-4,-,-,TRBJ2-4,CACKQGANTKNIQYF,TGTGCCTGTAAACAGGGAGCGAACACCAAAAACATTCAGTACTTC
TRBV7-2,few,TRBD1,TRBJ2-7,CASSGTGYEQYF,TGTGCCAGCAGCGGGACAGGGTACGAGCAGTACTTC
TRBV5-4,medium-sized,TRBD2,TRBJ2-3,CASSPKERGTTDTQYF,TGTGCCAGCAGCCCAAAAGAGCGGGGTACCACAGATACGCAGTATTTT
TRBV20-1,few,-,TRBJ2-3,CSARTDLSSTDTQYF,TGCAGTGCTAGGACCGACTTATCTAGCACAGATACGCAGTATTTT
TRBV30,many,-,TRBJ1-1,CAWSLPTGSPFF,TGTGCCTGGAGTCTCCCGACAGGTTCTCCTTTCTTT
TRBV2,few,-,TRBJ2-7,CASSVWDYEQYF,TGTGCCAGCAGTGTATGGGATTACGAGCAGTACTTC
TRBV7-3,-,-,TRBJ1-6,CASSLLGADNSPLHF,TGTGCCAGCAGCCTCCTTGGGGCTGATAATTCACCCCTCCACTTT
TRBV29-1,few,-,TRBJ2-3,CSVEGSRRYTDTQYF,TGCAGCGTTGAGGGTTCGAGACGGTACACAGATACGCAGTATTTT
TRBV4-2,-,-,TRBJ2-1,CASSQGPQGGSSYNEQFF,TGTGCCAGCAGCCAAGGACCCCAAGGGGGTAGCTCCTACAATGAGCAGTTCTTC
TRBV10-3,-,TRBD2,TRBJ2-3,CAISERLAGSIDTQYF,TGTGCCATCAGTGAGCGACTAGCGGGGTCGATTGATACGCAGTATTTT
TRBV20-1,many,-,TRBJ1-5,CSAESAGNQPQHF,TGCAGTGCTGAGTCGGCGGGGAATCAGCCCCAGCATTTT
TRBV15,many,-,TRBJ2-7,CATSRDKGGYGEQYF,TGTGCCACCAGCAGAGATAAGGGCGGGTATGGCGAGCAGTACTTC
TRBV5-1,-,-,TRBJ2-6,CASSLTGLSSGANVLTF,TGCGCCAGCAGCTTGACGGGACTCAGCTCTGGGGCCAACGTCCTGACTTTC
TRBV20-1,medium-sized,-,TRBJ2-7,CSASRGFREQYF,TGCAGTGCTAGTAGGGGGTTTCGCGAGCAGTACTTC
TRBV6-5,-,-,TRBJ1-3,CASSYTGSRAGNTIYF,TGTGCCAGCAGTTACACAGGGAGTCGTGCCGGAAACACCATATATTTT
TRBV10-3,-,TRBD1,TRBJ1-2,CAISESTGYGYTF,TGTGCCATCAGTGAGTCGACAGGGTATGGCTACACCTTC
TRBV29-1,many,-,TRBJ1-2,CSVVPGMGYGYTF,TGCAGCGTTGTTCCAGGGATGGGCTATGGCTACACCTTC
TRBV27,many,-,TRBJ2-1,CASRTPYNEQFF,TGTGCCAGCAGAACTCCCTACAATGAGCAGTTCTTC